One sample yielded the 21 T cell receptor beta chains listed below, sequenced in a study of T cell responses to AZD1222 COVID-19 vaccine. This table comes from immunoSEQ multiplex PCR, and its TCRdb copy is limited to in-frame clones, with some not included. The table records some 150,000 clones, roughly 91% of them present only once. This material consisted of peripheral blood, taken on day 0 of AZD1222 vaccination. The receptors stem from an adult in good health.

The chain combines TRBV6-6 with TRBJ1-5; D is ambiguous. The V end was cut by 4 bases, the J end by 6 bases, with 16 bases between. Germline V gene data show CDR1 as MNHNY and CDR2 as SVGAGI (reference sequence). The length of the CDR3 is 15 residues. The CDR3 is CASSSSGPVGQPQHF. The CDR3 region has the DNA TGTGCCAGCAGTTCCTCGGGTCCCGTGGGTCAGCCCCAGCATTTT.

In DNA form, the CDR3 reads TGTGCCAGCAGCTTAGACGTCGGCGGTTCCTACGAGCAGTACTTC. Translated: CASSLDVGGSYEQYF. The gene calls are TRBV7-8 and TRBJ2-7; D unclear. Germline-derived CDR1 and CDR2 are SGHVS and FQNEAQ. CDR3 length: 15 amino acids. The germline V and J ends were trimmed by 1 base and 1 base, with 11 bases remaining between them.

The chain has TRBV19 and TRBJ1-3; 9 nucleotides align to TRBD1. The germline CDR1 and CDR2 sequences are LNHDA and SQIVND (reference sequence). V shed 5 bases, J shed 5 bases, and the junction held 13 bases outside the gene matches. The CDR3 contains 17 residues. This CDR3 reads CASSATGGVWDRNTIYF. The DNA for the CDR3 is TGTGCCAGTAGTGCTACAGGGGGCGTATGGGATCGAAACACCATATATTTT.

This chain's CDR3 is CASSWDRGRGKLFF. In DNA form, the CDR3 reads TGTGCCAGCAGCTGGGACAGGGGTCGCGGGAAACTGTTTTTT. The V and J genes are TRBV5-6 and TRBJ1-4; 10 positions agree with TRBD1. With V trimmed by 3 bases and J by 11 bases, 7 bases remained unmatched. Per the germline V gene, CDR1 is SGHDT and CDR2 is YYEEEE. The CDR3 sequence is 14 residues long.

The V gene is TRBV25-1, the J gene TRBJ2-5, with D perhaps matching TRBD1 (6 bases). The germline V gene encodes CDR1 MGHDK and CDR2 SYGVNS. This CDR3 is 14 amino acids long. V lost 1 base and J lost 8, with 14 bases in between. The CDR3 sequence is CASSEWGRGLTQYF. CDR3 bases: TGTGCCAGCAGTGAATGGGGCAGGGGATTAACCCAGTACTTC. The entire variable domain, with the rest obtained from reference TRBV25-1 and TRBJ2-5, is as follows: EADIYQTPRYLVIGTGKKITLECSQTMGHDKMYWYQQDPGMELHLIHYSYGVNSTEKGDLSSESTVSRIRTEHFPLTLESARPSHTSQYLCASSEWGRGLTQYFGPGTRLLVL.

The chain carries TRBV9 and TRBJ2-5, with D possibly TRBD2 on 5 matching bases. Looked up from germline, CDR1 is SGDLS and CDR2 is YYNGEE. This CDR3 spans 17 amino acids. Trimming pared 3 bases from V and 1 base from J, leaving 19 bases between. DNA for the CDR3: TGTGCCAGCAGCGGTGTGGGGAGCCTGCAGCCCCAAGAGACCCAGTACTTC. Residues: CASSGVGSLQPQETQYF.

This rearrangement joins TRBV7-2 to TRBJ2-1; TRBD2 might be the D (6 bases). Germline-derived CDR1 and CDR2 are SGHTA and FQGNSA. Between the trimmed V and J ends, which lost 4 bases and 9 bases, there was a span of 13 bases. There are 13 residues in the CDR3. In DNA form, the CDR3 reads TGTGCCAGCAGCTCCTTTATCGGGGGTGAGCAGTTCTTC. It specifies CASSSFIGGEQFF.

The J gene is TRBJ2-7, the V gene TRBV7-2; 7 positions match TRBD2. The CDR3 loop spans 15 amino acids. V trimming: 4 bases; J trimming: 2 bases; junction bases outside the gene matches: 8. Germline V CDR1 and CDR2: SGHTA, FQGNSA. DNA of the CDR3: TGTGCCAGCAGCTCGGGGACTACCTGGGCCTACGAGCAGTACTTC. It specifies CASSSGTTWAYEQYF. Using reference TRBV7-2 and TRBJ2-7 for the parts outside the CDR3, the full variable domain is GAGVSQSPSNKVTEKGKDVELRCDPISGHTALYWYRQSLGQGLEFLIYFQGNSAPDKSGLPSDRFSAERTGGSVSTLTIQRTQQEDSAVYLCASSSGTTWAYEQYFGPGTRLTVT.

The V gene is TRBV6-5, the J gene TRBJ2-7; 8 bases align to TRBD2. The V and J ends lost 6 bases and 0 bases, in that order; junction bases with no gene match: 7. CDR3 length: 15 residues. Looked up from germline, CDR1 is MNHEY and CDR2 is SVGAGI. The CDR3 sequence is CASRSGGSNSYEQYF. CDR3 coding DNA: TGTGCCAGCAGAAGCGGGGGCAGCAACTCCTACGAGCAGTACTTC.

The V call is TRBV7-8, the J call TRBJ1-1; D is unresolved. There are 15 residues in the CDR3. The germline V and J ends were trimmed by 5 bases and 2 bases, with 15 bases remaining between them. CDR1 is SGHVS and CDR2 is FQNEAQ in the germline V gene. The CDR3 loop reads CASSPPGGRNTEAFF. CDR3 coding DNA: TGTGCCAGCAGCCCCCCCGGAGGGCGAAACACTGAAGCTTTCTTT. The whole variable domain, remainder taken from reference TRBV7-8 and TRBJ1-1, is GAGVSQSPRYKVAKRGQDVALRCDPISGHVSLFWYQQALGQGPEFLTYFQNEAQLDKSGLPSDRFFAERPEGSVSTLKIQRTQQEDSAVYLCASSPPGGRNTEAFFGQGTRLTVV.

This rearrangement joins TRBV18 to TRBJ1-1; a weak D match, TRBD1 (5 bases). V gave up 3 bases and J gave up 1 base, with 12 bases separating them. CDR1 and CDR2 from the germline V gene are KGHSH and LQKENI. The CDR3 loop spans 15 amino acids. In DNA, the CDR3 is TGTGCCAGCTCACCCCAGGGTAGTCAGAACACTGAAGCTTTCTTT. Translating it yields CASSPQGSQNTEAFF. The variable domain in full, completed from reference TRBV18 and TRBJ1-1, reads NAGVMQNPRHLVRRRGQEARLRCSPMKGHSHVYWYRQLPEEGLKFMVYLQKENIIDESGMPKERFSAEFPKEGPSILRIQQVVRGDSAAYFCASSPQGSQNTEAFFGQGTRLTVV.

This rearrangement joins TRBV25-1 to TRBJ1-6; D not certain. V lost 6 bases to trimming and J lost 8 bases, with 5 bases between them. The CDR3 is made up of 11 amino acids. Per germline, CDR1 MGHDK and CDR2 SYGVNS. This CDR3 reads CASSRDSPLHF. The CDR3 bases are TGTGCCAGCAGCCGCGATTCACCCCTCCACTTT.

V is TRBV7-2 and J is TRBJ1-1, with TRBD1 matching over 8 bases. The CDR3 is 14 amino acids. Germline CDR1 SGHTA, CDR2 FQGNSA. The V and J ends lost 5 bases and 1 base, in that order; junction bases with no gene match: 3. The CDR3 region is CASSVDRENTEAFF. The CDR3 DNA reads as TGTGCCAGCAGCGTGGACAGGGAGAACACTGAAGCTTTCTTT. Full variable domain (remainder filled in from reference TRBV7-2 and TRBJ1-1): GAGVSQSPSNKVTEKGKDVELRCDPISGHTALYWYRQSLGQGLEFLIYFQGNSAPDKSGLPSDRFSAERTGGSVSTLTIQRTQQEDSAVYLCASSVDRENTEAFFGQGTRLTVV.

This sequence joins TRBV6-5 and TRBJ1-1; 9 bases agree with TRBD1. Germline CDR1 MNHEY, CDR2 SVGAGI. The CDR3 runs to 15 residues. V lost 6 bases to trimming and J lost 11 bases; unmatched junction nucleotides: 16. This CDR3 reads CASSRRPGQGVWAFF. CDR3 sequence (DNA): TGTGCCAGCAGCCGGCGACCGGGACAGGGAGTGTGGGCTTTCTTT.

This chain uses TRBV25-1 with TRBJ2-2; D may correspond to TRBD1 or TRBD2 (7 bases each). Germline V gene sequence: CDR1 MGHDK, CDR2 SYGVNS. V was cut by 5 bases and J by 3 bases, with 13 bases left in between. The CDR3 has 15 amino acids. This CDR3 is CASSRQGGHTGELFF. The CDR3, as DNA: TGTGCCAGCAGTCGACAGGGAGGGCACACCGGGGAGCTGTTTTTT.

The chain recombines TRBV25-1 with TRBJ2-5, with a possible D match to TRBD1 (6 bases). Germline V gene data show CDR1 as MGHDK and CDR2 as SYGVNS. This CDR3 comprises 14 residues. V was shortened by 8 bases and J by 2 bases, with 15 bases between the two germline ends. The CDR3, as DNA: TGTGCCAGCCGTGTGGCAGGGGTACAAGAGACCCAGTACTTC. Amino acids: CASRVAGVQETQYF. The variable domain in full, completed from reference TRBV25-1 and TRBJ2-5, reads EADIYQTPRYLVIGTGKKITLECSQTMGHDKMYWYQQDPGMELHLIHYSYGVNSTEKGDLSSESTVSRIRTEHFPLTLESARPSHTSQYLCASRVAGVQETQYFGPGTRLLVL.

This chain joins TRBV5-4 and TRBJ1-2; 9 bases are a match to TRBD1. The CDR3 contains 14 residues. CDR1 is SGHNT, CDR2 YYREEE, per germline (reference sequence). Trimming took 4 bases from V and 4 from J; bases not matched to a gene: 5. CDR3 DNA: TGTGCCAGCAGCGCGGGACAGGGAACCTATGGCTACACCTTC. Amino acid sequence: CASSAGQGTYGYTF.

This rearrangement joins TRBV7-9 to TRBJ1-3; weak D call: TRBD1 (5 bases). CDR1 and CDR2 (germline): SEHNR, FQNEAQ (reference sequence). The CDR3 covers 14 residues. Trimming pared 8 bases from V and 0 bases from J, leaving 11 bases between. The CDR3 region is CASAGRSSGNTIYF. The CDR3, as DNA: TGTGCCAGCGCAGGGCGTAGCTCTGGAAACACCATATATTTT.

Concerning this clone: Other DNA variants within this sample encode the same CDR3. The CDR3 DNA reads as TGCGCCAGCAGCTTTACAGGGAACACTGAAGCTTTCTTT. It encodes CASSFTGNTEAFF. The chain employs TRBV5-1 and TRBJ1-1; tentatively, D is TRBD1 (5 bases). Between the trimmed V and J ends, which lost 2 bases and 1 base, there was a span of 6 bases. The CDR3 spans 13 residues. Germline lookup yields CDR1 SGHRS and CDR2 YFSETQ.

The J gene is TRBJ2-6, the V gene TRBV4-1; no reliable D call. Germline V gene sequence: CDR1 MGHRA, CDR2 YSYEKL. The CDR3 consists of 16 residues. V lost 3 bases, J lost 0 bases, and 9 bases lay in between. CDR3 sequence: CASSQHDFSGANVLTF. For the CDR3, the DNA is TGCGCCAGCAGCCAGCACGACTTCTCTGGGGCCAACGTCCTGACTTTC.

This clone was observed once. This chain joins TRBV6-5 and TRBJ2-1; 7 bases match TRBD1. The CDR3 runs to 15 residues. With V trimmed by 7 bases and J by 3 bases, 9 bases remained unmatched. Germline loops: CDR1 MNHEY, CDR2 SVGAGI. CDR3 nucleotides: TGTGCCAGCATCGGGACAGCTTACTACTACAATGAGCAGTTCTTC. It codes for CASIGTAYYYNEQFF.